The clone carrying this TCR beta chain was found many times. The CDR3 regions of TCR beta were amplified from RNA transcripts. The HTBI primer set served for first-round RT-PCR of the TCR CDR3. TCRdb recomputed calls from the multiplex PCR reads with MiXCR, one row per CDR3 protein. The sample lists around 610,000 distinct CDR3 sequences; roughly 14% were seen once. This sample stems from a study of T cells in Graves' hyperthyroidism and ophthalmopathy. The diagnostic basis comprised clinical symptoms, serum thyroxine and TRAb, thyroid ultrasound and orbital computed tomography. The source of the PBMCs was 10 ml of fresh peripheral blood. The source of this sequence is a middle-aged woman with Graves' ophthalmopathy. Sequenced material: blood.

This CDR3 reads CASSLKTGRTEAFF. The CDR3 nucleotides are TGCGCCAGCAGCCTCAAGACAGGGCGCACTGAAGCTTTCTTT. The J gene is TRBJ1-1, the V gene TRBV4-1, with 7 bases matching TRBD1. From germline, CDR1 is MGHRA and CDR2 YSYEKL. The CDR3 is made up of 14 amino acids. After removal of 4 bases from V and 4 bases from J, the junction contained 6 bases not matched to a gene.